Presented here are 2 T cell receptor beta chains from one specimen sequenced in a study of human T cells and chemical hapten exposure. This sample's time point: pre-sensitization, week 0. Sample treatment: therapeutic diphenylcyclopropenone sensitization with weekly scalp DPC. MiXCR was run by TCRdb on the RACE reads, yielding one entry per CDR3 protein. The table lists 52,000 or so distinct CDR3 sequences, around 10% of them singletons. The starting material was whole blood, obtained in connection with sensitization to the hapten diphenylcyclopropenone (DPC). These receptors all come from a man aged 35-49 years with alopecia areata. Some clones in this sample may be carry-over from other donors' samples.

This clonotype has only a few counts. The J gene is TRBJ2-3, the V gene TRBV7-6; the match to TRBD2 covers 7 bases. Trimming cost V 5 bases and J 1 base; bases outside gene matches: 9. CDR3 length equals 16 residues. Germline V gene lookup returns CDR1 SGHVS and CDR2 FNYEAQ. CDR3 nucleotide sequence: TGTGCCAGCAGCCCTCTTGCGGGAGAGGGCACAGATACGCAGTATTTT. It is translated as CASSPLAGEGTDTQYF.

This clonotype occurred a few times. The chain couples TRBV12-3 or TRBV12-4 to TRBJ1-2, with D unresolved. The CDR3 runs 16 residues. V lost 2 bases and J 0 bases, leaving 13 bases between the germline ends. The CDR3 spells CASSLLGRPSNYGYTF. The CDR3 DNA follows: TGTGCCAGCAGTTTATTAGGCAGACCATCTAACTATGGCTACACCTTC.